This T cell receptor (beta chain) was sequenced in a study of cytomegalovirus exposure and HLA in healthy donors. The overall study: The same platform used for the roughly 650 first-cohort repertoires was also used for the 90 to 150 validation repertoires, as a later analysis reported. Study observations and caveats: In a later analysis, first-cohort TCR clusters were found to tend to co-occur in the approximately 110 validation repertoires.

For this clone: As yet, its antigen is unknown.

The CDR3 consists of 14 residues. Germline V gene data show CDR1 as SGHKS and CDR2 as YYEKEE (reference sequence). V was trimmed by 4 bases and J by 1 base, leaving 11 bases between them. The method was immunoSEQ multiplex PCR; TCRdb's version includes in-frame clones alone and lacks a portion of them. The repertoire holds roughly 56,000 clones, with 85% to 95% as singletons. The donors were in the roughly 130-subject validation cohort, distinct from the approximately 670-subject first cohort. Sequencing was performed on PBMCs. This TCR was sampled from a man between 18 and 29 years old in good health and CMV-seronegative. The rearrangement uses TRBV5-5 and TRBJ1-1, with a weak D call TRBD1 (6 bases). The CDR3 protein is CASSDLQGNTEAFF. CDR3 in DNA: TGTGCCAGCAGCGATTTACAGGGGAACACTGAAGCTTTCTTT. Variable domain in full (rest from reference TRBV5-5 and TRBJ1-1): DAGVTQSPTHLIKTRGQQVTLRCSPISGHKSVSWYQQVLGQGPQFIFQYYEKEERGRGNFPDRFSARQFPNYSSELNVNALLLGDSALYLCASSDLQGNTEAFFGQGTRLTVV.